These 5 T cell receptor beta chains came from one sample sequenced in a study of cytomegalovirus exposure and HLA in healthy donors. With 60 Vbeta and 13 Jbeta primers, the PCR was carried out. Repertoires were generated with immunoSEQ multiplex PCR, while TCRdb's copy carries only in-frame clones and drops some. The data contain 100,000 to 150,000 clones, around 81% of them seen just once; the ten biggest clones take up 1% to 1.5%. The sample taken for sequencing was PBMCs. The receptors were gathered from a female donor in good health and CMV-seronegative.

About this clone: This CDR3 is also generated by other DNA sequences in the sample. The chain carries TRBV5-4 and TRBJ2-1, with D tentatively TRBD2 (5 bases). The CDR3 covers 14 residues. The germline V gene has CDR1 SGHNT and CDR2 YYREEE (reference sequence). V was cut by 4 bases and J by 7 bases, with 15 bases left in between. The CDR3 DNA is TGTGCCAGCAGCCCGGAGGTACACGATAATGAGCAGTTCTTC. Amino acids: CASSPEVHDNEQFF. Looking up the rest from reference TRBV5-4 and TRBJ2-1 gives the full variable domain: ETGVTQSPTHLIKTRGQQVTLRCSSQSGHNTVSWYQQALGQGPQFIFQYYREEENGRGNFPPRFSGLQFPNYSSELNVNALELDDSALYLCASSPEVHDNEQFFGPGTRLTVL.

V and J are TRBV9 and TRBJ2-1, with 7 bases lining up with TRBD2. Germline CDR1 reads SGDLS; CDR2 reads YYNGEE. V shed 4 bases and J 0 bases; nucleotides not matched to a gene: 4. The CDR3 loop spans 15 amino acids. The CDR3 sequence: CASSRGRGSYNEQFF. In nucleotides, the CDR3 is TGTGCCAGCAGCCGCGGGAGAGGCTCCTACAATGAGCAGTTCTTC.

This sequence joins TRBV28 and TRBJ2-5; 9 nucleotides agree with TRBD2. J gave up 11 bases and V 6 bases, and 13 bases lay outside the gene matches. This CDR3 is built from 14 residues. Germline lookup yields CDR1 MDHEN and CDR2 SYDVKM. DNA for the CDR3: TGTGCCAGCAGACGGGGGACGCGGGAGGGCCCTCAGTACTTC. Its protein product is CASRRGTREGPQYF.

This clone appeared once. The J gene is TRBJ2-1, the V gene TRBV5-4; 11 nucleotides align to TRBD1. J lost 5 bases, V lost 4 bases, and 8 bases had no gene match. The germline V gene has CDR1 SGHNT and CDR2 YYREEE (reference sequence). This CDR3 contains 16 residues. CDR3: CASSARDRGLDNEQFF. The CDR3 DNA is TGTGCCAGCAGCGCCCGGGACAGGGGGTTGGACAATGAGCAGTTCTTC. Complete variable domain (other parts from reference TRBV5-4 and TRBJ2-1): ETGVTQSPTHLIKTRGQQVTLRCSSQSGHNTVSWYQQALGQGPQFIFQYYREEENGRGNFPPRFSGLQFPNYSSELNVNALELDDSALYLCASSARDRGLDNEQFFGPGTRLTVL.

Regarding this clone: This specimen includes other DNA sequences encoding the same CDR3. The CDR3 DNA reads TGTGCCAGCAGCTCCCTACCACAGGGGGAAGGGAACACCATATATTTT. Protein: CASSSLPQGEGNTIYF. The J gene is TRBJ1-3, the V gene TRBV7-8; TRBD1 matches at 8 bases. The CDR3 runs 16 residues. Germline V gene data show CDR1 as SGHVS and CDR2 as FQNEAQ. The V gene end was trimmed by 4 bases and the J gene end by 7 bases; junction bases not matched to a gene: 12.